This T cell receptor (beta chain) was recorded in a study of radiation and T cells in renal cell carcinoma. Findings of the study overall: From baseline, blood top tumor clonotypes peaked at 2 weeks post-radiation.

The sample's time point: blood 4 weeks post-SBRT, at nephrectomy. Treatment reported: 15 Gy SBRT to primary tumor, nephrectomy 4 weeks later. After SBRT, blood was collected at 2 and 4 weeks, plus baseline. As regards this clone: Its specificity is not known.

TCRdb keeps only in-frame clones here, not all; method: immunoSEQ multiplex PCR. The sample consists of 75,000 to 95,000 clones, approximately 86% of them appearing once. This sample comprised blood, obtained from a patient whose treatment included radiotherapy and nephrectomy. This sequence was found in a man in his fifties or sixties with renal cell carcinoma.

CDR3 nucleotide sequence: TGTGCCATGCAGAATCCAGGGGTCTCGAACACTGAAGCTTTCTTT. Translating gives CAMQNPGVSNTEAFF. This chain links TRBV10-3 with TRBJ1-1; perhaps TRBD1 as D (6 bases). Germline CDR1 and CDR2: ENHRY and SYGVKD. Trimming stripped 9 bases from V and 1 base from J, with 18 bases between. The CDR3 totals 15 residues.